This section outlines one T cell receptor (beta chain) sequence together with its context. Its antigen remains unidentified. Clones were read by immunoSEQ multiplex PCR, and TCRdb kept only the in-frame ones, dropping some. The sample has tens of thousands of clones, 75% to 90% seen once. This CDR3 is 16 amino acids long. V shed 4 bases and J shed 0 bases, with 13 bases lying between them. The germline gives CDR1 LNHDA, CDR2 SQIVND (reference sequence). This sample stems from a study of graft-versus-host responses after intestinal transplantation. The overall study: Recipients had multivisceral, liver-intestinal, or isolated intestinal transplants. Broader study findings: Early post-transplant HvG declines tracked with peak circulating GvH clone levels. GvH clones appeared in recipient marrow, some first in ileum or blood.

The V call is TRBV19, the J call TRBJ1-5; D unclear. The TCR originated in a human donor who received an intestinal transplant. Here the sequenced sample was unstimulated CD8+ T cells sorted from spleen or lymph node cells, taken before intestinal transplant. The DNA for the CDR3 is TGTGCCAGTAGTACCCCGGGGTCTGCTAGCAATCAGCCCCAGCATTTT. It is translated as CASSTPGSASNQPQHF.